This T cell receptor beta chain originates from a study of shared clonotypes between healthy human individuals. Study-wide context: Donor composition was a couple of women and three men, aged 18 to 49.

CD45RO-negative CD8 cells positively selected for CCR7 made up the naive population, which excluded terminally differentiated effector memory CD45RA+ cells. Among the donors, all were Caucasian adults who lived in Nashville, Tennessee. The authors loaded roughly 200 ng DNA, 27,000 or so T cell genomes, into sorted-subset replicate PCRs. The assay was immunoSEQ multiplex PCR, and TCRdb's table has in-frame clones only and misses some. The profile shows about 2,100,000 clones, 90% to 95% of them singletons. This CDR3 has 16 amino acids. The germline V gene encodes CDR1 SGDLS and CDR2 YYNGEE. Trimming removed 4 bases from V and 0 bases from J; junction bases left unmatched: 6.

Sequencing input: naive CD8+ T cells from PBMCs. This sequence was found in a man aged 18 to 30 in good health. Some clones in this sample may be carry-over from other donors' samples. The J gene is TRBJ2-3, the V gene TRBV9; the match to TRBD2 covers 9 bases. CDR3 DNA sequence: TGTGCCAGCAGCTCCCGACTAGCGGTGAGCACAGATACGCAGTATTTT. This sequence encodes CASSSRLAVSTDTQYF.